Listed below are T cell receptor beta chains from one sample, sequenced in a study of cytomegalovirus exposure and HLA in healthy donors. Data came from immunoSEQ multiplex PCR; TCRdb stores just in-frame clones and leaves some out. The profile shows tens of thousands of clones, roughly 80% of them singletons. Sample: PBMCs. Receptors were obtained from a male donor in good health and CMV-seronegative. Each CDR3 is given with its conserved first and last residue. The D gene is left open where the match is weak. The listing skips clone size in some rows; elsewhere it reads once, few, many or a size class.

cdr3_nt	cdr3_aa	v_call	j_call	clone_size	d_call	cdr3_length
TGTGCCAGCAGCTTTCAGGGTTCAGAGACCCAGTACTTC	CASSFQGSETQYF	TRBV7-9	TRBJ2-5	NA	NA	13
TGTGCCAGTAGTATTGCACAAGAAAAACTGTTTTTT	CASSIAQEKLFF	TRBV19	TRBJ1-4	NA	NA	12
TGTGCCAGTAGGCGTCGGACTAGCGGCTCCTACAATGAGCAGTTCTTC	CASRRRTSGSYNEQFF	TRBV19	TRBJ2-1	few	TRBD2	16
TGTGCCAGCAGCTTAACCACAGGGGGCAATGAGCAGTTCTTC	CASSLTTGGNEQFF	TRBV7-8	TRBJ2-1	NA	TRBD1	14
TGTGCCAGCAGCGTCGGGACTGATACCATTAATTCACCCCTCCACTTT	CASSVGTDTINSPLHF	TRBV9	TRBJ1-6	NA	NA	16
TGTGCCAGCAGCGCCGGGACAGGGCTCTACGAGCAGTACTTC	CASSAGTGLYEQYF	TRBV9	TRBJ2-7	NA	TRBD1	14
TGTGCCAGCAGTGAAGAAGGTCTTGGACTTAAAGGTTGGGCAGATACGCAGTATTTT	CASSEEGLGLKGWADTQYF	TRBV6-1	TRBJ2-3	NA	NA	19
TGTGCCAGCGGGCTTAAACGGACTAGCGAGAGCCACGAGCAGTACTTC	CASGLKRTSESHEQYF	TRBV27	TRBJ2-7	few	TRBD2	16
TGTGCCAGCAGTCCCATCAAGGGGGCTGAAGCTTTCTTT	CASSPIKGAEAFF	TRBV6-5	TRBJ1-1	once	NA	13
TGCGCCAGCAGCCAAGATGGGAGGCAGCCAAATGAAAAACTGTTTTTT	CASSQDGRQPNEKLFF	TRBV4-1	TRBJ1-4	NA	NA	16
TGTGCCAGCAGCCCCGGGGACGGGGAGCTGTTTTTT	CASSPGDGELFF	TRBV7-8	TRBJ2-2	NA	NA	12
TGTGCCAGCAGTCAAAGGACTAGCGGAAGCTCCTACGAGCAGTACTTC	CASSQRTSGSSYEQYF	TRBV6-6	TRBJ2-7	once	TRBD2	16
TGCGCCAGCAGCCAAGTTGGAGGGTCCTATAATTCACCCCTCCACTTT	CASSQVGGSYNSPLHF	TRBV4-1	TRBJ1-6	NA	NA	16
TGTGCCAGCTCACGGGGGGGTGAGGGGCTGAACACTGAAGCTTTCTTT	CASSRGGEGLNTEAFF	TRBV18	TRBJ1-1	NA	NA	16
TGCGCCAGCAGCTTGGAGGGGCGACAAAGCACAGATACGCAGTATTTT	CASSLEGRQSTDTQYF	TRBV5-1	TRBJ2-3	NA	NA	16
TGTGCCAGTAGTATCCTTTCGGGGGCGGGGGGCACCGGGGAGCTGTTTTTT	CASSILSGAGGTGELFF	TRBV19	TRBJ2-2	few	TRBD2	17